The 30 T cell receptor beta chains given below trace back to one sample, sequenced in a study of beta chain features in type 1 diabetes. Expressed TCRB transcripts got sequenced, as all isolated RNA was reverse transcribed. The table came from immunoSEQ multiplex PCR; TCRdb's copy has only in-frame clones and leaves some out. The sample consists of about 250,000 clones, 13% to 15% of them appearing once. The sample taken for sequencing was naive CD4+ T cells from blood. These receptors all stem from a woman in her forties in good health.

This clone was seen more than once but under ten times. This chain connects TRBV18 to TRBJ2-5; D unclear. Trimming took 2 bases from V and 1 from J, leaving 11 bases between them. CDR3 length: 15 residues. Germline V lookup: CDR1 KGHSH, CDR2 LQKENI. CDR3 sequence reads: CASSPSRVPQETQYF. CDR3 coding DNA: TGTGCCAGCTCACCAAGCCGGGTTCCCCAAGAGACCCAGTACTTC.

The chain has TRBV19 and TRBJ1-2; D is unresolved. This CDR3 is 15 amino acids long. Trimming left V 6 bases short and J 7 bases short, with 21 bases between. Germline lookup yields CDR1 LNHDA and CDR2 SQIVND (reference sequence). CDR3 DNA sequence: TGTGCCAGTAGCCAAGACACGGGATTTTACTCTGGCTACACCTTC. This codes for CASSQDTGFYSGYTF. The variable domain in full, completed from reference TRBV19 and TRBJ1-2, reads DGGITQSPKYLFRKEGQNVTLSCEQNLNHDAMYWYRQDPGQGLRLIYYSQIVNDFQKGDIAEGYSVSREKKESFPLTVTSAQKNPTAFYLCASSQDTGFYSGYTFGSGTRLTVV.

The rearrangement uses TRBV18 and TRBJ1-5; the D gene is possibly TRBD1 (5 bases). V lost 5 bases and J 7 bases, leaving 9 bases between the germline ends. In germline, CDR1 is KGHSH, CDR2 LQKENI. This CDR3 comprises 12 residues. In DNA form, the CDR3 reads TGTGCCAGCTCAGACACAGGCCAGCCCCAGCATTTT. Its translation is CASSDTGQPQHF.

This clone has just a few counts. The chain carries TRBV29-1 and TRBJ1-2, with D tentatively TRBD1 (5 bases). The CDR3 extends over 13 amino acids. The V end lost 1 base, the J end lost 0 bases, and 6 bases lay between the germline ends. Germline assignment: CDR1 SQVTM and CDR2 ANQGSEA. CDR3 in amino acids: CSVEGQSNYGYTF. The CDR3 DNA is TGCAGCGTTGAAGGACAGTCTAACTATGGCTACACCTTC.

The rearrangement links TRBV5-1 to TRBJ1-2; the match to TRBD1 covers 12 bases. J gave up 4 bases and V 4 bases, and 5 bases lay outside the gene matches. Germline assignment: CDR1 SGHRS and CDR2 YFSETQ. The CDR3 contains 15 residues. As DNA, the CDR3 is TGCGCCAGCAGCCAGGGACAGGGGGCTGGCTATGGCTACACCTTC. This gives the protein CASSQGQGAGYGYTF.

The CDR3 nucleotides read TGTGCCAGCAGTTACAGGGCTAAGGGTACCTACGAGCAGTACTTC. Translating it yields CASSYRAKGTYEQYF. The V gene is TRBV28, the J gene TRBJ2-7; tentative D call: TRBD1 (6 bases). Germline CDR1 MDHEN, CDR2 SYDVKM. The CDR3 contains 15 residues. Trimming took off 4 bases at V and 2 bases at J, with 15 bases between the two ends.

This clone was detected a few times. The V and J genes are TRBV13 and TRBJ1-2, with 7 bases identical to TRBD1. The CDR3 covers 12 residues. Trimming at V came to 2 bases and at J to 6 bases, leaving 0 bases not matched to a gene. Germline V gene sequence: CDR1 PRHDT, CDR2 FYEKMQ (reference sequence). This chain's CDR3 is CASSLTGDGYTF. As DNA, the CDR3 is TGTGCCAGCAGCTTAACAGGGGATGGCTACACCTTC.

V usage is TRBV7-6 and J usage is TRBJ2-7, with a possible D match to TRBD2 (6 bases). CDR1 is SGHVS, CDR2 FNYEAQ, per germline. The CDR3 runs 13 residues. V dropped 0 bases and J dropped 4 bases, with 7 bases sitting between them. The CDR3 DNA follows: TGTGCCAGCAGCTTAGCGGGGGGATACGAGCAGTACTTC. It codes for CASSLAGGYEQYF.

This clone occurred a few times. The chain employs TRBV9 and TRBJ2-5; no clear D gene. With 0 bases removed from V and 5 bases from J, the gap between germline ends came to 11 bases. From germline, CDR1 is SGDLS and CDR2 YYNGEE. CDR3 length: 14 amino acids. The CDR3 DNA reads TGTGCCAGCAGCGTAGCCAACGGCGGTGAGACCCAGTACTTC. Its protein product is CASSVANGGETQYF.

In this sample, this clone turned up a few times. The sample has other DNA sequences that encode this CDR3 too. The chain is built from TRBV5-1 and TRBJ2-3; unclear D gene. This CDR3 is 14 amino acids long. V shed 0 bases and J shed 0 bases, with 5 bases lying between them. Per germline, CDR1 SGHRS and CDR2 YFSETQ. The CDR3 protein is CASSLGSSTDTQYF. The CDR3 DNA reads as TGCGCCAGCAGCTTGGGTAGTAGCACAGATACGCAGTATTTT.

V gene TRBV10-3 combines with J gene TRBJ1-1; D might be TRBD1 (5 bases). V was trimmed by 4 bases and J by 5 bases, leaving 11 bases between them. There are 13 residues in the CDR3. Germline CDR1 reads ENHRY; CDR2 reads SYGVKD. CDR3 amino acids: CAISGAGRTEAFF. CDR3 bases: TGTGCCATCAGTGGAGCAGGGCGGACTGAAGCTTTCTTT.

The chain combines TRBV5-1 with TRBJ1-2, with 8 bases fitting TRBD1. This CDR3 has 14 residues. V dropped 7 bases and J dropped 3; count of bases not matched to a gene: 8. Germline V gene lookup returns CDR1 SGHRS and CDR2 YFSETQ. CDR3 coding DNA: TGCGCCAGCGGCGGGGCAGGGGGCGACTATGGCTACACCTTC. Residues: CASGGAGGDYGYTF.

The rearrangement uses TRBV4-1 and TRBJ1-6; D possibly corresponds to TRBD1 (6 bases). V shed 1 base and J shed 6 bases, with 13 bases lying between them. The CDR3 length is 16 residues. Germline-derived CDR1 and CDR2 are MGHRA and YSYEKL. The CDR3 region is CASSQGQGNSNSPLHF. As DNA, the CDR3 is TGCGCCAGCAGCCAAGGCCAGGGGAATAGTAATTCACCCCTCCACTTT.

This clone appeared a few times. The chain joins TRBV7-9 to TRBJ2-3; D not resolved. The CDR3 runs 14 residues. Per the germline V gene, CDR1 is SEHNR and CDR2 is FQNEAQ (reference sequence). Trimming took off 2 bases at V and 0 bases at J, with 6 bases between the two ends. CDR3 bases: TGTGCCAGCAGCTTAACCCAGAGCACAGATACGCAGTATTTT. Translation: CASSLTQSTDTQYF. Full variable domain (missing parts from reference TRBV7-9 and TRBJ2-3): DTGVSQNPRHKITKRGQNVTFRCDPISEHNRLYWYRQTLGQGPEFLTYFQNEAQLEKSRLLSDRFSAERPKGSFSTLEIQRTEQGDSAMYLCASSLTQSTDTQYFGPGTRLTVL.

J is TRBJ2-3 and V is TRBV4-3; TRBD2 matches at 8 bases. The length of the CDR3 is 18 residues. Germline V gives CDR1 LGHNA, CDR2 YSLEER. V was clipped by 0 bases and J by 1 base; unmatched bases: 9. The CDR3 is CASSQDGIAGRRTDTQYF. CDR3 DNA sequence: TGCGCCAGCAGCCAAGATGGGATAGCGGGGCGTCGCACAGATACGCAGTATTTT.

Written as DNA, the CDR3 is TGTGCCAGCAGCCCCCGAGCACTAGCGGGGGGCTTTGATACCGAGACCCAGTACTTC. It translates to CASSPRALAGGFDTETQYF. The chain is built from TRBV11-2 and TRBJ2-5; 12 bases are a match to TRBD2. CDR1 is SGHAT, CDR2 FQNNGV, per germline. The CDR3 covers 19 residues. The V segment lost 5 bases and the J segment 5 bases; nucleotides outside the gene matches: 18.

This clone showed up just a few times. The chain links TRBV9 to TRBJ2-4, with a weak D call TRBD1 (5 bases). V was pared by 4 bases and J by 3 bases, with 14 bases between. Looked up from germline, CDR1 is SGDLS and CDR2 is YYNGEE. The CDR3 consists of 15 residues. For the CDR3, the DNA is TGTGCCAGCAGCTCGTCAGGGCTGGGCAAAAACATTCAGTACTTC. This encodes CASSSSGLGKNIQYF.

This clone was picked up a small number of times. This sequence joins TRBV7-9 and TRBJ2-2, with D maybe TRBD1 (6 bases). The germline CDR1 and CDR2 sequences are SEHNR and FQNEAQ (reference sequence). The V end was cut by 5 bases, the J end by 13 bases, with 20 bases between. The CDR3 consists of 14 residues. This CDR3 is CASSPEVGDNGLFF. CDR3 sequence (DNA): TGTGCCAGCAGCCCCGAGGTTGGGGACAATGGGCTGTTTTTT.

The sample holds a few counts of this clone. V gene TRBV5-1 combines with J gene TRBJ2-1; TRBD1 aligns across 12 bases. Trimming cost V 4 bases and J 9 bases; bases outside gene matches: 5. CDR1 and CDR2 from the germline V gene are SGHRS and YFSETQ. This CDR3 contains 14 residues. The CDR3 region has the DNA TGCGCCAGCAGCCAAGGGACAGGGGGCGTTGAGCAGTTCTTC. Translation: CASSQGTGGVEQFF. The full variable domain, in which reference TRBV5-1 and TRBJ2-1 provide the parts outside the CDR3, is KAGVTQTPRYLIKTRGQQVTLSCSPISGHRSVSWYQQTPGQGLQFLFEYFSETQRNKGNFPGRFSGRQFSNSRSEMNVSTLELGDSALYLCASSQGTGGVEQFFGPGTRLTVL.

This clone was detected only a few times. The chain's CDR3 is CATSPELPRRVSEQFF. The CDR3 coding sequence is TGTGCCACCAGCCCCGAGCTGCCAAGGAGGGTGAGTGAGCAGTTCTTC. The chain uses TRBV15 and TRBJ2-1; D possibly corresponds to TRBD2 (6 bases). The V end was cut by 5 bases, the J end by 9 bases, with 23 bases between. The CDR3 length is 16 residues. The germline V gene has CDR1 LNHNV and CDR2 YYDKDF (reference sequence).

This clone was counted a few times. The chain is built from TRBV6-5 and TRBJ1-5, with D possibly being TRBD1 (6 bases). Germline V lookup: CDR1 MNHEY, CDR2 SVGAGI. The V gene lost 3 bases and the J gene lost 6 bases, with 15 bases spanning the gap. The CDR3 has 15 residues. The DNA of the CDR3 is TGTGCCAGCAGTTATAGGGCAGGGGTTGCTCAGCCCCAGCATTTT. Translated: CASSYRAGVAQPQHF.

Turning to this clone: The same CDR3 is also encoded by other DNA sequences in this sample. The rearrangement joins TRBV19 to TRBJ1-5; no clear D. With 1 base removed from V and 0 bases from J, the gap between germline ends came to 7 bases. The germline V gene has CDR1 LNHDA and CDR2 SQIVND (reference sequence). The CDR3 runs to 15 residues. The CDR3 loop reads CASSIVGSSNQPQHF. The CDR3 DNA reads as TGTGCCAGTAGTATAGTCGGTTCTAGCAATCAGCCCCAGCATTTT.

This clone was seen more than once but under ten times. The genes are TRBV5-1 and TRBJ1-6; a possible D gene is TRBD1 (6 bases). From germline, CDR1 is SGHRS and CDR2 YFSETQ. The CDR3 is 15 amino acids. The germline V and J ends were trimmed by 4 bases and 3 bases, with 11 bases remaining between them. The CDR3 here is CASSRKGDYNSPLHF. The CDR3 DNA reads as TGCGCCAGCAGCAGAAAGGGGGACTATAATTCACCCCTCCACTTT.

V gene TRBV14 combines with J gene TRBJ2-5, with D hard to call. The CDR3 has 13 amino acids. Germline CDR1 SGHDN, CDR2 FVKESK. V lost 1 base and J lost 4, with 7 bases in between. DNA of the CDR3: TGTGCCAGCAGCCAAGTCCCCGGAGAGACCCAGTACTTC. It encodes CASSQVPGETQYF.

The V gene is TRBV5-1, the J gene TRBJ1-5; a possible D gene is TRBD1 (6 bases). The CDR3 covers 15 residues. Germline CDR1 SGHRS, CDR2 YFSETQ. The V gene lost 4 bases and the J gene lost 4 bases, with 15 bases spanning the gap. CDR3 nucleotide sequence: TGCGCCAGCAGCCCCCTCGGGGGGCCAAATCAGCCCCAGCATTTT. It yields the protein CASSPLGGPNQPQHF.

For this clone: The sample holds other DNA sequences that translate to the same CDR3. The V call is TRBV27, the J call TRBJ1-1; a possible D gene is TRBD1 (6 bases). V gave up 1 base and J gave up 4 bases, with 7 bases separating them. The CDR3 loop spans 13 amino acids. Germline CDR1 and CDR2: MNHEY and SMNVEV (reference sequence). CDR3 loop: CASSLLGGTEAFF. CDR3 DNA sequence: TGTGCCAGCAGTTTATTAGGGGGCACTGAAGCTTTCTTT.

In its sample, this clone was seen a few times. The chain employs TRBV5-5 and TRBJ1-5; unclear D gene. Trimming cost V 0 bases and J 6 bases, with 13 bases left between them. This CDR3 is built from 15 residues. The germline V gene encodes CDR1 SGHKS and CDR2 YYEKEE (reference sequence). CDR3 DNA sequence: TGTGCCAGCAGCTTGGCCCCCAGTGGAGGTCAGCCCCAGCATTTT. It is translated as CASSLAPSGGQPQHF. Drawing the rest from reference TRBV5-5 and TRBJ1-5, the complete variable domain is DAGVTQSPTHLIKTRGQQVTLRCSPISGHKSVSWYQQVLGQGPQFIFQYYEKEERGRGNFPDRFSARQFPNYSSELNVNALLLGDSALYLCASSLAPSGGQPQHFGDGTRLSIL.

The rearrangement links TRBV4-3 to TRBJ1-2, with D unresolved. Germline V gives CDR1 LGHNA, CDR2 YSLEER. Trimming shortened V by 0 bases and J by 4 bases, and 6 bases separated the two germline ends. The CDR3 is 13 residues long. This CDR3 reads CASSQEGSYGYTF. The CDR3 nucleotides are TGCGCCAGCAGCCAAGAAGGGAGCTATGGCTACACCTTC.

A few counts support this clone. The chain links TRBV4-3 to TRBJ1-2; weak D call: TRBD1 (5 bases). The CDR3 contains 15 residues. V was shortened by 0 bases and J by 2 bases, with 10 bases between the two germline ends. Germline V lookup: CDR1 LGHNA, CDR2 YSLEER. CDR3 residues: CASSQEGRANYGYTF. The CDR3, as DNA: TGCGCCAGCAGCCAAGAGGGCAGGGCCAACTATGGCTACACCTTC.

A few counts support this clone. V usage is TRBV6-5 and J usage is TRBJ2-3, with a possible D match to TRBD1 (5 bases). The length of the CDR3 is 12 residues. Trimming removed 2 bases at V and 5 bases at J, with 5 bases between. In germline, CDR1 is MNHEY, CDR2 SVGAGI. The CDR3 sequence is CASSYRGDTQYF. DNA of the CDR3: TGTGCCAGCAGTTACAGGGGAGATACGCAGTATTTT.